These 17 T cell receptor beta chains originate from one sample sequenced in a study of shared clonotypes between healthy human individuals. The naive CD8 subset, CD45RO-negative cells positively selected for CCR7, excluded terminally differentiated effector memory CD45RA+ cells. Profiled with immunoSEQ multiplex PCR; TCRdb holds only in-frame clones, not every one. In the table there are some 2.1 million clones, 90% to 95% of which are singletons. The sequenced sample consisted of naive CD8+ T cells from PBMCs. Receptor source: a man aged 18 to 30 in good health. Some clones in this sample may be carry-over from other donors' samples.

The J gene is TRBJ2-7, the V gene TRBV27; D remains unclear. The V and J ends lost 10 bases and 4 bases respectively, with 17 bases between them. The CDR3 is 13 amino acids. CDR1 MNHEY and CDR2 SMNVEV come from the germline V gene (reference sequence). The CDR3 spells CATSFGSLYEQYF. The DNA for the CDR3 is TGTGCCACCTCATTTGGCAGTTTGTACGAGCAGTACTTC.

This clone was observed once. V usage is TRBV29-1 and J usage is TRBJ1-2; the match to TRBD1 covers 9 bases. With V trimmed by 7 bases and J by 2 bases, 5 bases remained unmatched. The CDR3 is 13 residues long. Germline CDR1 SQVTM, CDR2 ANQGSEA. The CDR3 region has the DNA TGCAGCGGTTGGACAGGGGAGAACTATGGCTACACCTTC. This sequence encodes CSGWTGENYGYTF.

As for this clone: Additional DNA sequences in this sample encode the identical CDR3. The V call is TRBV27, the J call TRBJ2-3, with 7 bases matching TRBD2. This CDR3 comprises 14 residues. The germline CDR1 and CDR2 sequences are MNHEY and SMNVEV (reference sequence). Trimming took 6 bases from V and 0 from J; bases not matched to a gene: 3. The CDR3 loop is CASRVGGSTDTQYF. The CDR3 coding sequence is TGTGCCAGCAGGGTGGGAGGGAGCACAGATACGCAGTATTTT.

A note on this clone: Compared with germline, one end of the junction differs, possibly owing to a read error. The rearrangement uses TRBV30 and TRBJ2-6, with TRBD2 as a possible D gene (6 bases). CDR1 and CDR2 (germline): GTSNPN, SVGIG (reference sequence). The length of the CDR3 is 14 residues. The CDR3 here is CAWFRDSGANVLAF. The CDR3 DNA sequence: TGTGCCTGGTTTCGGGACTCTGGGGCCAACGTCCTGGCTTTC.

The chain employs TRBV9 and TRBJ2-1, with 8 bases that match TRBD1. Unmatched junction bases numbered 2, after V lost 0 bases and J lost 6 bases. This CDR3 comprises 14 residues. From germline, CDR1 is SGDLS and CDR2 YYNGEE. The CDR3 loop is CASSVGTGPNEQFF. The CDR3 DNA sequence: TGTGCCAGCAGCGTAGGGACAGGGCCCAATGAGCAGTTCTTC.

J is TRBJ2-3 and V is TRBV4-3; D remains unclear. Germline V gives CDR1 LGHNA, CDR2 YSLEER. The CDR3 has 16 amino acids. V gave up 1 base and J gave up 4 bases, with 15 bases separating them. CDR3 DNA: TGCGCCAGCAGCCAAGCGGAAGGGTCGCGTGCAGATACGCAGTATTTT. Translation: CASSQAEGSRADTQYF.

V is TRBV2 and J is TRBJ2-7, with D tentatively TRBD1 (5 bases). V lost 7 bases, J lost 3 bases, and 10 bases lay in between. Germline V gene sequence: CDR1 SNHLY, CDR2 FYNNEI. The CDR3 is 12 residues long. CDR3 nucleotides: TGTGCCAGCAAGAGGACATACTACGAGCAGTACTTC. It translates to CASKRTYYEQYF.

V gene TRBV10-1 combines with J gene TRBJ1-2; possible D gene TRBD1, 5 bases. Trimming removed 2 bases at V and 4 bases at J, with 8 bases between. There are 13 residues in the CDR3. CDR1 and CDR2 (germline): WNHNN, SYGVQD (reference sequence). The CDR3 DNA follows: TGCGCCAGCAGTGAGGACAGAAGCTATGGCTACACCTTC. Translating it yields CASSEDRSYGYTF.

A single count supports this clone. J is TRBJ1-4 and V is TRBV4-1; D perhaps matches TRBD1 (5 bases). Germline assignment: CDR1 MGHRA and CDR2 YSYEKL. CDR3 length equals 16 residues. The ends were cut back, 1 base at V and 5 bases at J, with 14 bases in the middle. CDR3 protein: CASSQGGGWGNEKLFF. The CDR3 DNA sequence: TGCGCCAGCAGCCAAGGGGGCGGCTGGGGCAATGAAAAACTGTTTTTT.

The chain has TRBV27 and TRBJ1-1, with D unclear. The germline V and J ends were trimmed by 4 bases and 0 bases, with 9 bases remaining between them. This CDR3 is built from 14 residues. Germline V gene data show CDR1 as MNHEY and CDR2 as SMNVEV (reference sequence). The CDR3 DNA sequence: TGTGCCAGCAGTTGGGCGGATATGAACACTGAAGCTTTCTTT. This encodes CASSWADMNTEAFF.

J is TRBJ2-1 and V is TRBV27, with TRBD2 matching 11 bases. The CDR3 spans 17 residues. Germline V gene sequence: CDR1 MNHEY, CDR2 SMNVEV (reference sequence). The ends lost 2 bases at V and 4 bases at J; junction bases unmatched: 7. CDR3 in DNA: TGTGCCAGCAGTTTAACCCATACTAGCGGGGGATACAATGAGCAGTTCTTC. It encodes CASSLTHTSGGYNEQFF.

This rearrangement joins TRBV6-4 to TRBJ2-7, with D uncertain. CDR1 is MRHNA and CDR2 is SNTAGT in the germline V gene. V dropped 0 bases and J dropped 1 base, with 10 bases sitting between them. The CDR3 length is 15 residues. In nucleotides, the CDR3 is TGTGCCAGCAGTGACTCGGAACCAGTTTCCTACGAGCAGTACTTC. Amino acid sequence: CASSDSEPVSYEQYF.

The rearrangement links TRBV6-5 to TRBJ2-2; tentative D call: TRBD1 (5 bases). Germline-derived CDR1 and CDR2 are MNHEY and SVGAGI. This CDR3 is 16 amino acids long. Trimming removed 0 bases from V and 6 bases from J, with 14 bases in between. The CDR3 DNA reads as TGTGCCAGCAGTTACTCGATTGGGGCTCAGTCCGGGGAGCTGTTTTTT. Translated: CASSYSIGAQSGELFF.

The chain joins TRBV4-3 to TRBJ2-5; 10 positions agree with TRBD2. This CDR3 region has 15 residues. Germline V lookup: CDR1 LGHNA, CDR2 YSLEER. J lost 2 bases, V lost 3 bases, and 3 bases had no gene match. DNA for the CDR3: TGCGCCAGCAGCCATTCTAGCGGGAGTCAAGAGACCCAGTACTTC. This encodes CASSHSSGSQETQYF.

The chain links TRBV5-6 to TRBJ2-1; tentatively, D is TRBD1 or TRBD2 (5 bases each). The CDR3 is made up of 12 amino acids. Trimming pared 3 bases from V and 14 bases from J, leaving 15 bases between. The germline gives CDR1 SGHDT, CDR2 YYEEEE. CDR3 sequence (DNA): TGTGCCAGCAGCTGGGACCGGGTCCGGGAGTTCTTC. Its translation is CASSWDRVREFF.

This clone was found once. This sequence joins TRBV14 and TRBJ2-2; 8 nucleotides agree with TRBD1. CDR3 length: 15 amino acids. Germline V gives CDR1 SGHDN, CDR2 FVKESK. V gave up 6 bases and J gave up 5 bases; unmatched junction bases: 8. The CDR3 is CASSPRTGLTGELFF. CDR3 nucleotides: TGTGCCAGCAGTCCAAGGACAGGGTTGACCGGGGAGCTGTTTTTT. Combining the CDR3 with reference TRBV14 and TRBJ2-2 gives the whole variable domain EAGVTQFPSHSVIEKGQTVTLRCDPISGHDNLYWYRRVMGKEIKFLLHFVKESKQDESGMPNNRFLAERTGGTYSTLKVQPAELEDSGVYFCASSPRTGLTGELFFGEGSRLTVL.

The chain recombines TRBV6-5 with TRBJ1-2; D ambiguous. The germline V and J ends were trimmed by 2 bases and 4 bases, with 17 bases remaining between them. This CDR3 spans 16 amino acids. Germline CDR1 and CDR2: MNHEY and SVGAGI. Written as DNA, the CDR3 is TGTGCCAGCAGTTACCTAGAACAGCCCCGGGGCTATGGCTACACCTTC. Amino acid sequence: CASSYLEQPRGYGYTF.